One T cell receptor beta chain is described in this entry. Measured with immunoSEQ multiplex PCR; TCRdb has only the in-frame clones, and not every one. The table shows about 10,000 clones, with 76% occurring only once. The sample originates from a study of sequential checkpoint blockade in melanoma. Study in general: Randomization was 1:1 between first-line nivolumab→ipilimumab and ipilimumab→nivolumab. Both treatment sequences were followed by maintenance nivolumab.

This CDR3 contains 14 residues. Germline V gives CDR1 WNHNN, CDR2 SYGVQD (reference sequence). Trimming removed 0 bases from V and 8 bases from J, with 13 bases in between. The treatment denotes: randomized to nivolumab then ipilimumab (arm A) or the reverse (arm B). No patient had prior DNA-damaging chemotherapy. From thawed PBMCs, live CD3+CD8+ cells negative for CD19 and CD56 were sorted. The sequence was obtained from a human donor with melanoma. The V and J genes are TRBV10-1 and TRBJ1-1, with D unresolved. The sample here was CD8+ T cells sorted from blood (inferred from file names), taken from a patient given nivolumab and ipilimumab in sequence. For the CDR3, the DNA is TGCGCCAGCAGTGAGTCAGGAACAGTTCCAGAAGCTTTCTTT. Translating gives CASSESGTVPEAFF.